The T cell receptor beta chain under discussion was sequenced for a study of blood T cell repertoires in COVID-19. There are 12 residues in the CDR3. The V and J ends lost 6 bases and 8 bases respectively, with 13 bases between them. Germline V gives CDR1 MGHDK, CDR2 SYGVNS. Produced via immunoSEQ multiplex PCR; TCRdb's table is partial and in-frame only. This table holds 150,000 to 160,000 clones, 75% to 85% found once. The sample consisted of peripheral blood. The chain is built from TRBV25-1 and TRBJ1-2; D remains ambiguous. The clonotype comes from a woman between 45 and 65 years old with acute or convalescent COVID-19. The CDR3 DNA follows: TGTGCCAGCAGCATCGGGGTGGGAGGCTACACCTTC. Protein sequence: CASSIGVGGYTF.